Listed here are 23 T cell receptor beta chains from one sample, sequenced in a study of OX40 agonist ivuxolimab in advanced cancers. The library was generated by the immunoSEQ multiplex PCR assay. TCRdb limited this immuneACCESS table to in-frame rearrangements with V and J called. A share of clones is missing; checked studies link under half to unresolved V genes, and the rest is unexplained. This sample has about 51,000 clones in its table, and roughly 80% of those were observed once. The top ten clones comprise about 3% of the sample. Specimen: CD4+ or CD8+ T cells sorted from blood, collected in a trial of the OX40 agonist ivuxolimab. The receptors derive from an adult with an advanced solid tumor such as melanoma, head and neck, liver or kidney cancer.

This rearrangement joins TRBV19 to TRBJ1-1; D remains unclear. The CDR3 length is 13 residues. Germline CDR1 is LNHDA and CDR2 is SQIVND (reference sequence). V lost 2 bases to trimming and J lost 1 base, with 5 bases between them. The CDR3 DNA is TGTGCCAGTAGTATACCGGCGAACACTGAAGCTTTCTTT. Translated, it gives CASSIPANTEAFF. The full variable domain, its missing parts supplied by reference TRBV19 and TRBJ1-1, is DGGITQSPKYLFRKEGQNVTLSCEQNLNHDAMYWYRQDPGQGLRLIYYSQIVNDFQKGDIAEGYSVSREKKESFPLTVTSAQKNPTAFYLCASSIPANTEAFFGQGTRLTVV.

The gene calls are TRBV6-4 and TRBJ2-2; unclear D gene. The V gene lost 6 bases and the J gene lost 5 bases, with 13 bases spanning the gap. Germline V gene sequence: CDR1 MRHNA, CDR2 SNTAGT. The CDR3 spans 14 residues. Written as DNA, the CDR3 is TGTGCCAGCAGCCCCACCGGCGGAACCGGGGAGCTGTTTTTT. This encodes CASSPTGGTGELFF.

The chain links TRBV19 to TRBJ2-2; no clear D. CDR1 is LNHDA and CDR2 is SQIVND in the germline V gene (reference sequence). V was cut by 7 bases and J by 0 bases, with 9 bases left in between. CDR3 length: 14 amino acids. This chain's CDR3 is CASTAATNTGELFF. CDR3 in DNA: TGTGCCAGTACGGCAGCTACGAACACCGGGGAGCTGTTTTTT.

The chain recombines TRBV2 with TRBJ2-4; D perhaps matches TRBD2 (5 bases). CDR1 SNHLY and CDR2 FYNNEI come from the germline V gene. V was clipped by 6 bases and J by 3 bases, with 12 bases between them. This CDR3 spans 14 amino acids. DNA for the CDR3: TGTGCCAGCAGGTTTCCCGGGGACAAAAACATTCAGTACTTC. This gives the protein CASRFPGDKNIQYF.

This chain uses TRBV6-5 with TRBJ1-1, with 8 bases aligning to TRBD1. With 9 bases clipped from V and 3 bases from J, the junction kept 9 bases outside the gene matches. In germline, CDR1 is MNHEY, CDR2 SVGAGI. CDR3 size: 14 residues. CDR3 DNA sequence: TGTGCCAGGCACTCTCGGGACAGGCACACTGAAGCTTTCTTT. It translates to CARHSRDRHTEAFF.

The CDR3 loop is CASSADRGRLSYGYTF. CDR3 DNA: TGTGCCAGCAGCGCGGACAGGGGGCGTCTATCCTATGGCTACACCTTC. The chain joins TRBV11-3 to TRBJ1-2, with 11 bases matching TRBD1. The trim removed 5 bases at V and 4 bases at J, leaving 9 bases unmatched. CDR1 is SGHNT, CDR2 YENEEA, per germline. The CDR3 covers 16 residues.

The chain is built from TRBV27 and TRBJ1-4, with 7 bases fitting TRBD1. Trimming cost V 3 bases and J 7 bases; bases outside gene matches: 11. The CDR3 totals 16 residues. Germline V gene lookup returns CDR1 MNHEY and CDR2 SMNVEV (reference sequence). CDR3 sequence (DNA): TGTGCCAGCAGTTTCATCCCCGGGACAGATGGTGAAAAACTGTTTTTT. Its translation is CASSFIPGTDGEKLFF.

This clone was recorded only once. CDR3 sequence reads: CASSLRPSGGQETQYF. The DNA for the CDR3 is TGTGCCAGCAGCTTACGGCCTAGCGGGGGGCAAGAGACCCAGTACTTC. This chain uses TRBV7-3 with TRBJ2-5; 11 nucleotides line up with TRBD2. Trimming took 2 bases from V and 2 from J; bases not matched to a gene: 4. Looked up from germline, CDR1 is SGHTA and CDR2 is FQGTGA. This CDR3 comprises 16 residues. The variable domain in full, completed from reference TRBV7-3 and TRBJ2-5, reads GAGVSQTPSNKVTEKGKYVELRCDPISGHTALYWYRQSLGQGPEFLIYFQGTGAADDSGLPNDRFFAVRPEGSVSTLKIQRTERGDSAVYLCASSLRPSGGQETQYFGPGTRLLVL.

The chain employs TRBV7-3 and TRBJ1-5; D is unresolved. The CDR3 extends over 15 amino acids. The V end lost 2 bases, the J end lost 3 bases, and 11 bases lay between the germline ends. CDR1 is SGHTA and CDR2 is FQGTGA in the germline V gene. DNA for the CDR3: TGTGCCAGCAGCTTAGCTTCTCAGAACAATCAGCCCCAGCATTTT. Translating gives CASSLASQNNQPQHF.

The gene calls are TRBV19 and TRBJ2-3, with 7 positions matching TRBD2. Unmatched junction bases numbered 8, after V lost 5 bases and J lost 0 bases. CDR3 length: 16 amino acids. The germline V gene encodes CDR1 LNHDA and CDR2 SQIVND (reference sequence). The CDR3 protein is CASSSRRRGSTDTQYF. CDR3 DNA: TGTGCCAGTAGTTCCCGTCGGCGGGGGAGCACAGATACGCAGTATTTT.

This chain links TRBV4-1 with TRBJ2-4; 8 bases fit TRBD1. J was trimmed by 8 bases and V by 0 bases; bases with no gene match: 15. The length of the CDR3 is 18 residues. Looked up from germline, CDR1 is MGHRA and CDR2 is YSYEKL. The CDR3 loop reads CASSQDTRWDRQWDIQYF. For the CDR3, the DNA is TGCGCCAGCAGCCAAGATACGCGGTGGGACAGGCAGTGGGACATTCAGTACTTC.

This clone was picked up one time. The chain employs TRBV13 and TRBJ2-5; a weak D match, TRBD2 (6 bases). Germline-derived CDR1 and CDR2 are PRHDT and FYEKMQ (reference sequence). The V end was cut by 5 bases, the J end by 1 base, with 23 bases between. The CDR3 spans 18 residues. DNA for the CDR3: TGTGCCAGCAGCAGCCCTATCGGGGGTGGGTCGGCCCAAGAGACCCAGTACTTC. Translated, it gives CASSSPIGGGSAQETQYF.

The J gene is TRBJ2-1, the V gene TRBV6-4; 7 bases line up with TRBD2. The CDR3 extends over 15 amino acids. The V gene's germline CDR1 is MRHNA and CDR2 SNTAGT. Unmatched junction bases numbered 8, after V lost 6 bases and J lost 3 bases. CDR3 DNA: TGTGCCAGCAGCGTAGCGGGTGCCCTCTACAATGAGCAGTTCTTC. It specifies CASSVAGALYNEQFF.

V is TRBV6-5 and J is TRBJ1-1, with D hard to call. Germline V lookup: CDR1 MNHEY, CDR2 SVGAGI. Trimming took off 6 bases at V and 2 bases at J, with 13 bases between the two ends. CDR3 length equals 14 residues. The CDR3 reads CASRPGLQNTEAFF. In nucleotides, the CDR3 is TGTGCCAGCAGGCCCGGGCTCCAAAACACTGAAGCTTTCTTT.

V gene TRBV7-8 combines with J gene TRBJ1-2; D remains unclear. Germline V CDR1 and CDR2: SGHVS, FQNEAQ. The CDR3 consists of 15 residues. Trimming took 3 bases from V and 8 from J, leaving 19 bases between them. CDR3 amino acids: CASSLGRRYPSGYTF. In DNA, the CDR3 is TGTGCCAGCAGCTTGGGTCGGAGGTACCCTTCGGGCTACACCTTC.

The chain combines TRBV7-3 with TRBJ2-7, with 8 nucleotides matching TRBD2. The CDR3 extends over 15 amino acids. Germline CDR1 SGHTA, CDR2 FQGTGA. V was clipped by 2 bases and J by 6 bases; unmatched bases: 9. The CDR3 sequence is CASSLVAGGPSEQYF. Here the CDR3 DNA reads TGTGCCAGCAGCTTAGTGGCGGGGGGCCCCTCCGAGCAGTACTTC.

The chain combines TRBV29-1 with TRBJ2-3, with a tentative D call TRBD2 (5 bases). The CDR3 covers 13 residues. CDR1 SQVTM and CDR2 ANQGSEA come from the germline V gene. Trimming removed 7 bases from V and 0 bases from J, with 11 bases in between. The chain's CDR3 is CSAGSFSTDTQYF. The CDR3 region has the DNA TGCAGCGCGGGATCTTTTAGCACAGATACGCAGTATTTT.

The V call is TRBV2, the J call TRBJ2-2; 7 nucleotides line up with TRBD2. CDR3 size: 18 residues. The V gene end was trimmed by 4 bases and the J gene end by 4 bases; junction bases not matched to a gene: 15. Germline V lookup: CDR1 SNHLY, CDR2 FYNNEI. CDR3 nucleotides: TGTGCCAGCAGTGGCACGATCTGGCTAGCGGACTCCACCGGGGAGCTGTTTTTT. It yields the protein CASSGTIWLADSTGELFF.

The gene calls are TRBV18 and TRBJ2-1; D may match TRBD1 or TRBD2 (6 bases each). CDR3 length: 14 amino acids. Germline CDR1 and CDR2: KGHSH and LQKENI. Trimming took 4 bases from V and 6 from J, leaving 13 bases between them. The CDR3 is CASSRAEGGNEQFF. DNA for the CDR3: TGTGCCAGCTCACGAGCGGAGGGGGGCAATGAGCAGTTCTTC.

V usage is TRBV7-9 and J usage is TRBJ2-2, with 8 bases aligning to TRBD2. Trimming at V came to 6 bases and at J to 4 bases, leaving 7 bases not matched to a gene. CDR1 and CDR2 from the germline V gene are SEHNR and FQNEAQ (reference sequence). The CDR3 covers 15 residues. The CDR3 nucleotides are TGTGCCAGCAGGCAGTCGGGAGGGGTCACCGGGGAGCTGTTTTTT. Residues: CASRQSGGVTGELFF. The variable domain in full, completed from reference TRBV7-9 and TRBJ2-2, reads DTGVSQNPRHKITKRGQNVTFRCDPISEHNRLYWYRQTLGQGPEFLTYFQNEAQLEKSRLLSDRFSAERPKGSFSTLEIQRTEQGDSAMYLCASRQSGGVTGELFFGEGSRLTVL.

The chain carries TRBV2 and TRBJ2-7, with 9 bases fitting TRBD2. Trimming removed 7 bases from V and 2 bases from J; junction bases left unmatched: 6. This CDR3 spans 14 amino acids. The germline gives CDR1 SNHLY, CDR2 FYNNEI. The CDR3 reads CASKSSGGPYEQYF. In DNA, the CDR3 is TGTGCCAGCAAGTCGAGCGGGGGGCCCTACGAGCAGTACTTC.

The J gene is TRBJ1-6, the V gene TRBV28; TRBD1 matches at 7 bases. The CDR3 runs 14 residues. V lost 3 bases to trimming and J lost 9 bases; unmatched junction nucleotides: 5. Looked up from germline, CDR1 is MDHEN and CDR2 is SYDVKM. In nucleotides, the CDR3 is TGTGCCAGCAGTTTCAGGGGGGGTGGTTCACCCCTCCACTTT. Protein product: CASSFRGGGSPLHF.

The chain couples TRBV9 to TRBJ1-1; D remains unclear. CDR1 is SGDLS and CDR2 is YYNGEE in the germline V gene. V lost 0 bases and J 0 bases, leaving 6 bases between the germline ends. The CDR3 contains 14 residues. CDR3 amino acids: CASSVGPMNTEAFF. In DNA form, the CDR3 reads TGTGCCAGCAGCGTAGGGCCTATGAACACTGAAGCTTTCTTT. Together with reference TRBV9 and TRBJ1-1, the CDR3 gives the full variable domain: DSGVTQTPKHLITATGQRVTLRCSPRSGDLSVYWYQQSLDQGLQFLIQYYNGEERAKGNILERFSAQQFPDLHSELNLSSLELGDSALYFCASSVGPMNTEAFFGQGTRLTVV.